Presented here are 16 T cell receptor beta chains from one specimen sequenced in a study of cytomegalovirus exposure and HLA in healthy donors. Researchers ran the PCR with 60 Vbeta and 13 Jbeta primers. The protocol was immunoSEQ multiplex PCR, while the TCRdb copy is restricted to in-frame clones and leaves out a portion. The sample records about 150,000 clones, 55% to 80% being singletons. Sequenced input: PBMCs. The receptors come from a woman aged 55-69 years in good health and CMV-seropositive.

V and J are TRBV19 and TRBJ1-5; TRBD1 is a possible D gene (5 bases). The V end was cut by 5 bases, the J end by 0 bases, with 11 bases between. Germline loops: CDR1 LNHDA, CDR2 SQIVND (reference sequence). CDR3 length: 15 amino acids. The CDR3 nucleotides read TGTGCCAGTAGTGTCACAGGAGATAGCAATCAGCCCCAGCATTTT. This gives the protein CASSVTGDSNQPQHF.

The rearrangement joins TRBV6-1 to TRBJ1-5, with D tentatively TRBD1 (6 bases). Trimming pared 6 bases from V and 3 bases from J, leaving 12 bases between. The length of the CDR3 is 14 residues. From germline, CDR1 is MNHNS and CDR2 SASEGT. For the CDR3, the DNA is TGTGCCAGCAGACCCGACAGGTCCAATCAGCCCCAGCATTTT. It is translated as CASRPDRSNQPQHF.

V and J are TRBV5-1 and TRBJ2-2; weak D call: TRBD2 (5 bases). The CDR3 totals 15 residues. V dropped 0 bases and J dropped 8 bases, with 14 bases sitting between them. Germline V gene data show CDR1 as SGHRS and CDR2 as YFSETQ. DNA for the CDR3: TGCGCCAGCAGCTTGGATGGACTGACTTTGGGGGAGCTGTTTTTT. This sequence encodes CASSLDGLTLGELFF.

The rearrangement joins TRBV28 to TRBJ2-7; TRBD1 is a possible D gene (5 bases). This CDR3 is built from 12 residues. Between the trimmed V and J ends, which lost 2 bases and 9 bases, there was a span of 11 bases. The germline gives CDR1 MDHEN, CDR2 SYDVKM. The DNA of the CDR3 is TGTGCCAGCAGTTTAAGCGTGCAGGGGCAGTACTTC. This sequence encodes CASSLSVQGQYF.

The chain couples TRBV30 to TRBJ2-3; 8 positions match TRBD2. Trimming at V came to 4 bases and at J to 6 bases, leaving 9 bases not matched to a gene. The CDR3 has 14 amino acids. From germline, CDR1 is GTSNPN and CDR2 SVGIG (reference sequence). In nucleotides, the CDR3 is TGTGCCTGGACCCCGACGGGAGGGGTGGATACGCAGTATTTT. This sequence encodes CAWTPTGGVDTQYF.

J is TRBJ1-1 and V is TRBV28; 8 bases agree with TRBD1. V lost 4 bases, J lost 10 bases, and 11 bases stayed unmatched. This CDR3 has 14 amino acids. The germline V gene has CDR1 MDHEN and CDR2 SYDVKM. The CDR3 here is CASSSQGQGGGAFF. The CDR3 bases are TGTGCCAGCAGTTCCCAAGGACAGGGTGGCGGAGCTTTCTTT.

This clone was seen more than once but under ten times. The chain is built from TRBV4-1 and TRBJ2-7, with D possibly matching TRBD1 (6 bases). This CDR3 contains 15 residues. Trimming left V 6 bases short and J 5 bases short, with 20 bases between. Germline CDR1 reads MGHRA; CDR2 reads YSYEKL. The CDR3 spells CASSLRTEEFNEQYF. As DNA, the CDR3 is TGCGCCAGCAGTCTAAGGACAGAAGAGTTTAACGAGCAGTACTTC.

J is TRBJ2-3 and V is TRBV9, with 12 bases aligning to TRBD2. The CDR3 covers 17 residues. The trim removed 3 bases at V and 0 bases at J, leaving 5 bases unmatched. Germline V lookup: CDR1 SGDLS, CDR2 YYNGEE. The CDR3 region has the DNA TGTGCCAGCAGCGCAACCGGGACTAGCGGGAGCACAGATACGCAGTATTTT. This gives the protein CASSATGTSGSTDTQYF.

The V and J genes are TRBV19 and TRBJ2-3, with D hard to call. This CDR3 region has 12 residues. CDR1 LNHDA and CDR2 SQIVND come from the germline V gene (reference sequence). V lost 4 bases and J 1 base, leaving 3 bases between the germline ends. The CDR3 spells CASSKRTDTQYF. CDR3 coding DNA: TGTGCCAGTAGTAAGCGCACAGATACGCAGTATTTT.

The chain combines TRBV28 with TRBJ2-7, with 7 bases aligning to TRBD1. This CDR3 region has 16 residues. V gave up 3 bases and J gave up 0 bases; unmatched junction bases: 8. Germline assignment: CDR1 MDHEN and CDR2 SYDVKM. The CDR3 here is CASSFPETGNSYEQYF. The CDR3 nucleotides are TGTGCCAGCAGTTTCCCAGAGACAGGGAACTCCTACGAGCAGTACTTC.

The V call is TRBV7-2, the J call TRBJ1-5, with D possibly being TRBD1 (6 bases). Germline V gives CDR1 SGHTA, CDR2 FQGNSA. The V gene lost 5 bases and the J gene lost 7 bases, with 15 bases spanning the gap. The CDR3 contains 14 residues. CDR3: CASSTQGQGQPQHF. CDR3 sequence (DNA): TGTGCCAGCAGCACTCAGGGGCAGGGGCAGCCCCAGCATTTT.

The CDR3 spells CASSRWGLAGEGGDEQFF. For the CDR3, the DNA is TGCGCCAGCAGCCGCTGGGGACTAGCGGGAGAGGGGGGCGATGAGCAGTTCTTC. The chain uses TRBV5-1 and TRBJ2-1, with 14 bases aligning to TRBD2. The CDR3 covers 18 residues. Germline loops: CDR1 SGHRS, CDR2 YFSETQ. After removal of 4 bases from V and 8 bases from J, the junction contained 14 bases not matched to a gene. Full variable domain (remainder filled in from reference TRBV5-1 and TRBJ2-1): KAGVTQTPRYLIKTRGQQVTLSCSPISGHRSVSWYQQTPGQGLQFLFEYFSETQRNKGNFPGRFSGRQFSNSRSEMNVSTLELGDSALYLCASSRWGLAGEGGDEQFFGPGTRLTVL.

This chain links TRBV4-1 with TRBJ1-2, with D unresolved. The CDR3 has 13 amino acids. V shed 0 bases and J shed 8 bases, with 10 bases lying between them. Germline loops: CDR1 MGHRA, CDR2 YSYEKL. This CDR3 reads CASSQDRGWGYTF. The CDR3 region has the DNA TGCGCCAGCAGCCAAGATCGGGGATGGGGCTACACCTTC.

The V gene is TRBV28, the J gene TRBJ1-2; perhaps TRBD1 as D (5 bases). Germline CDR1 reads MDHEN; CDR2 reads SYDVKM. The CDR3 runs 13 residues. The germline V and J ends were trimmed by 2 bases and 5 bases, with 9 bases remaining between them. The CDR3 nucleotides read TGTGCCAGCAGTTTAGGGGCAGGGTATGGCTACACCTTC. Translated, it gives CASSLGAGYGYTF.

The gene calls are TRBV5-1 and TRBJ2-1; possible D gene TRBD2, 6 bases. V dropped 0 bases and J dropped 6 bases, with 16 bases sitting between them. The CDR3 has 16 residues. CDR1 is SGHRS and CDR2 is YFSETQ in the germline V gene. CDR3 sequence (DNA): TGCGCCAGCAGCTTGGCCGGGACTTTAAGAGCCAATGAGCAGTTCTTC. This sequence encodes CASSLAGTLRANEQFF.

In its sample, this clone was seen once. The V gene is TRBV5-4, the J gene TRBJ1-1; D is unresolved. Germline values: CDR1 SGHNT, CDR2 YYREEE (reference sequence). CDR3 length: 14 residues. The V end lost 2 bases, the J end lost 1 base, and 9 bases lay between the germline ends. As DNA, the CDR3 is TGTGCCAGCAGCTTTGGGCAGGCGAACACTGAAGCTTTCTTT. This codes for CASSFGQANTEAFF.